The next 10 T cell receptor beta chains were all read from a single sample in a study of PD-1 blockade in classical Hodgkin lymphoma. TCRdb keeps only in-frame clones here, not all; method: immunoSEQ multiplex PCR. The sample consists of tens of thousands of clones, around four fifths of them appearing once. Time point: cycle 4 day 1 (C4D1), after less than 7 weeks of nivolumab. Every patient was affected by relapse after autologous stem cell transplantation, while exposure to brentuximab vedotin was not uniform. Source: peripheral blood mononuclear cells (PBMCs), taken before the fourth cycle of nivolumab. The receptors were gathered from a human donor with classical Hodgkin lymphoma.

The CDR3 sequence is CASSDLRTSGRAWTGELFF. The CDR3 region has the DNA TGTGCCAGCAGTGACTTACGGACTAGCGGGAGGGCATGGACCGGGGAGCTGTTTTTT. The chain couples TRBV6-4 to TRBJ2-2; 15 nucleotides align to TRBD2. This CDR3 is built from 19 residues. The V gene end was trimmed by 1 base and the J gene end by 5 bases; junction bases not matched to a gene: 8. Germline-derived CDR1 and CDR2 are MRHNA and SNTAGT.

The chain employs TRBV28 and TRBJ1-5, with 9 bases that match TRBD1. The length of the CDR3 is 15 residues. In germline, CDR1 is MDHEN, CDR2 SYDVKM. With V trimmed by 7 bases and J by 3 bases, 7 bases remained unmatched. In nucleotides, the CDR3 is TGTGCCAGCAACCAGAGGGACAGGGACAATCAGCCCCAGCATTTT. As protein: CASNQRDRDNQPQHF.

The chain carries TRBV19 and TRBJ2-3; no definite D call. This CDR3 comprises 12 residues. Trimming removed 2 bases at V and 4 bases at J, with 4 bases between. Per germline, CDR1 LNHDA and CDR2 SQIVND (reference sequence). The CDR3 loop is CASSIIPDTQYF. DNA of the CDR3: TGTGCCAGTAGTATAATTCCAGATACGCAGTATTTT.

This clone showed up just a few times. The V call is TRBV10-3, the J call TRBJ2-7, with a possible D match to TRBD2 (6 bases). Germline V gene lookup returns CDR1 ENHRY and CDR2 SYGVKD. V was pared by 6 bases and J by 0 bases, with 12 bases between. The CDR3 is 14 amino acids. DNA for the CDR3: TGTGCCATCAGGGGGACTGGGAGCTCCTACGAGCAGTACTTC. This translates into CAIRGTGSSYEQYF.

With regard to this clone: Other DNA sequences in the sample encode the same CDR3. The gene calls are TRBV14 and TRBJ2-7; the D gene is possibly TRBD2 (5 bases). CDR1 and CDR2 (germline): SGHDN, FVKESK. The CDR3 totals 14 residues. Trimming pared 1 base from V and 0 bases from J, leaving 7 bases between. The CDR3: CASSQVGNSYEQYF. DNA for the CDR3: TGTGCCAGCAGCCAAGTCGGGAACTCCTACGAGCAGTACTTC.

This clone was seen just once. For the CDR3, the DNA is TGTGCCAGCAGTGATTTGAGAGCAGTAACCGATGGCTACACCTTC. This encodes CASSDLRAVTDGYTF. The rearrangement uses TRBV2 and TRBJ1-2; D unresolved. The CDR3 covers 15 residues. Germline CDR1 reads SNHLY; CDR2 reads FYNNEI. Trimming pared 3 bases from V and 6 bases from J, leaving 17 bases between.

The chain uses TRBV19 and TRBJ2-5, with 9 positions matching TRBD1. Per the germline V gene, CDR1 is LNHDA and CDR2 is SQIVND (reference sequence). The V gene end was trimmed by 8 bases and the J gene end by 2 bases; junction bases not matched to a gene: 3. The CDR3 runs 13 residues. CDR3 in DNA: TGTGCCAGTGGCGGGACAGGGCAAGAGACCCAGTACTTC. Translation: CASGGTGQETQYF.

V and J are TRBV30 and TRBJ2-3, with D unclear. The V end was cut by 2 bases, the J end by 0 bases, with 12 bases between. This CDR3 spans 15 amino acids. CDR1 and CDR2 from the germline V gene are GTSNPN and SVGIG (reference sequence). The DNA for the CDR3 is TGTGCCTGGAGTATTTATAGGGCTAGCACAGATACGCAGTATTTT. Its protein is CAWSIYRASTDTQYF.

The chain is built from TRBV7-9 and TRBJ2-2; D is perhaps TRBD2 (6 bases). The CDR3 loop spans 15 amino acids. Between the trimmed V and J ends, which lost 8 bases and 0 bases, there was a span of 13 bases. Per germline, CDR1 SEHNR and CDR2 FQNEAQ (reference sequence). CDR3 sequence reads: CASPRDLTNTGELFF. The CDR3 DNA reads TGTGCCAGCCCGAGGGACTTGACGAACACCGGGGAGCTGTTTTTT.

J is TRBJ1-5 and V is TRBV14; no clear D gene. The V gene lost 0 bases and the J gene lost 4 bases, with 4 bases spanning the gap. The CDR3 loop spans 13 amino acids. Germline V gives CDR1 SGHDN, CDR2 FVKESK. CDR3 in amino acids: CASSQDINQPQHF. The CDR3 DNA reads as TGTGCCAGCAGCCAAGATATAAATCAGCCCCAGCATTTT.